This T cell receptor (beta chain) derives from a study of blood T cell repertoires in COVID-19. Study in general: T cells, B-cell-depleted T cells, or PBMCs provided the cDNA or gDNA that served as material.

As processed by the authors: Using reference gene primer amplification, nucleated cell counts were estimated. Repertoires were generated with immunoSEQ multiplex PCR, while TCRdb's copy carries only in-frame clones and drops some. V and J calls and clone size come straight from that table; D and trimming were deduced from the DNA. This table holds under 150,000 clones, about four fifths found once. V shed 5 bases and J shed 0 bases, with 14 bases lying between them. The germline CDR1 and CDR2 sequences are SQVTM and ANQGSEA. The CDR3 has 15 residues. The rearrangement joins TRBV29-1 to TRBJ1-3; the D gene is possibly TRBD1 (6 bases). The sample consisted of peripheral blood. This TCR came from a human donor in a cohort sampled during active COVID-19. The CDR3 nucleotides are TGCAGCGTTTCTACCGGGACAAACTCTGGAAACACCATATATTTT. Protein product: CSVSTGTNSGNTIYF. The variable domain in full, completed from reference TRBV29-1 and TRBJ1-3, reads SAVISQKPSRDICQRGTSLTIQCQVDSQVTMMFWYRQQPGQSLTLIATANQGSEATYESGFVIDKFPISRPNLTFSTLTVSNMSPEDSSIYLCSVSTGTNSGNTIYFGEGSWLTVV.